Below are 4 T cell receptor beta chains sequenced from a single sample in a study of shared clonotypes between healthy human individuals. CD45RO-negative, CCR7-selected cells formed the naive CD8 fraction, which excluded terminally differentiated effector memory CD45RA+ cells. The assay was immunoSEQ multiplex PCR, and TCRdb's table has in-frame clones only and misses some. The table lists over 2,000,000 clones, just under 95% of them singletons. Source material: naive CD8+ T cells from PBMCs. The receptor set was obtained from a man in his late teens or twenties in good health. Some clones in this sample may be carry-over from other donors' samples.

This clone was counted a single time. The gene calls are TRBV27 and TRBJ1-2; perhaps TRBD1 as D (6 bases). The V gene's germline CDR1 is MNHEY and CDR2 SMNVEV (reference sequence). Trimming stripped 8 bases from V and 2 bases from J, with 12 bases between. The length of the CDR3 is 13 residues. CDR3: CASSGDRNYGYTF. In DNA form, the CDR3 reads TGTGCCAGCTCAGGGGATCGGAACTATGGCTACACCTTC.

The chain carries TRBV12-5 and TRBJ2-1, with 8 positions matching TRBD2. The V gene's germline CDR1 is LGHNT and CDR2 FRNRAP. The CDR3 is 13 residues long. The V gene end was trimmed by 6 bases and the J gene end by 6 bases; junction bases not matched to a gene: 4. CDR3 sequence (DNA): TGTGCTAGTGGGTACGGACTAGCCAATGAGCAGTTCTTC. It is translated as CASGYGLANEQFF.

The DNA for the CDR3 is TGTGCCAGCAGTTGGGCAGGAGGGACCTACGAGCAGTACTTC. Its protein is CASSWAGGTYEQYF. The chain employs TRBV28 and TRBJ2-7, with D tentatively TRBD2 (6 bases). V gave up 4 bases and J gave up 2 bases, with 12 bases separating them. This CDR3 comprises 14 residues. Germline-derived CDR1 and CDR2 are MDHEN and SYDVKM. Drawing the rest from reference TRBV28 and TRBJ2-7, the complete variable domain is DVKVTQSSRYLVKRTGEKVFLECVQDMDHENMFWYRQDPGLGLRLIYFSYDVKMKEKGDIPEGYSVSREKKERFSLILESASTNQTSMYLCASSWAGGTYEQYFGPGTRLTVT.

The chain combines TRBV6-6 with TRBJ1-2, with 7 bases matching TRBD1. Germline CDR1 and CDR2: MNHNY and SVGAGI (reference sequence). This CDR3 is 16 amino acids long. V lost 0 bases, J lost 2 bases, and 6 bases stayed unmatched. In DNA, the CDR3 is TGTGCCAGCAGTTACTCAGGTACAGGGGAGAACTATGGCTACACCTTC. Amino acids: CASSYSGTGENYGYTF.